The rows below give T cell receptor beta chains drawn from one sample of a study of blood T cell repertoires in COVID-19. TCRdb's table, derived via immunoSEQ multiplex PCR, lists solely in-frame clones and lacks some. The sample lists a few hundred thousand clones; more than 70% were seen once. Input material: peripheral blood. The source of these receptors is a woman in her 30s with COVID-19, enrolled during active disease. Each CDR3 is given with its conserved first and last residue. A D gene is named only where the DNA matches it firmly. Rows may omit the clone size; those that give it use once, few, many or a size class.

J gene,D gene,V gene,clone size,CDR3 DNA,CDR3 protein
TRBJ1-1,TRBD1,TRBV7-9,few,TGTGCCAGCAGCTTAGAGAGGGGGCAGGGAGCTTTCTTT,CASSLERGQGAFF
TRBJ2-2,NA,TRBV6-9,NA,TGTGCCAGCAGTTATTCGGGAGTCCACACCGGGGAGCTGTTTTTT,CASSYSGVHTGELFF
TRBJ1-1,NA,TRBV19,few,TGTGCCAGTAGTAGTCATACAGGGAACACTGAAGCTTTCTTT,CASSSHTGNTEAFF
TRBJ2-1,TRBD2,TRBV5-1,NA,TGCGCCAGCAGCGGACTAGCGGGAGAATACAATGAGCAGTTCTTC,CASSGLAGEYNEQFF
TRBJ1-1,NA,TRBV30,NA,TGTGCCTGGAGTGAGCCAGGGGTGAACACTGAAGCTTTCTTT,CAWSEPGVNTEAFF
TRBJ1-5,NA,TRBV23-1,NA,TGCGCCAGCAGTCAATCGGAAAAAACTGACAGGCGCAATCAGCCCCAGCATTTT,CASSQSEKTDRRNQPQHF
TRBJ2-5,TRBD2,TRBV7-2,NA,TGTGCCAGCAGCCTAAATAGCGGGGGGGGTTTCTTAGAGACCCAGTACTTC,CASSLNSGGGFLETQYF
TRBJ1-5,NA,TRBV10-3,NA,TGTGCCACTGCCCCACTTAGCAATCAGCCCCAGCATTTT,CATAPLSNQPQHF
TRBJ2-1,NA,TRBV29-1,NA,TGCAGCGTTGAAAGGGGTCCCAATGAGCAGTTCTTC,CSVERGPNEQFF
TRBJ2-5,TRBD2,TRBV11-1,NA,TGTGCCAGCAGCTTACCGAGCGGGGCCTTCCAAGAGACCCAGTACTTC,CASSLPSGAFQETQYF
TRBJ2-5,TRBD1,TRBV28,NA,TGTGCCAGCAGTTTATCACAGGGGCCCGAGACCCAGTACTTC,CASSLSQGPETQYF
TRBJ2-1,TRBD2,TRBV9,NA,TGTGCCAGCAGCGTAAGGTCCCTAGCGGGAGTATGGGAGCAGTTCTTC,CASSVRSLAGVWEQFF
TRBJ2-5,NA,TRBV7-9,once,TGTGCCAGCAGCCCATCCACCGGACAGCAAGAGACCCAGTACTTC,CASSPSTGQQETQYF
TRBJ1-2,NA,TRBV7-9,NA,TGTGCCAGCAGCGAGGCGGGAGGGAGGTATGGCTACACCTTC,CASSEAGGRYGYTF
TRBJ1-5,TRBD1,TRBV19,once,TGTGCCAGTTGGGACAGGGGAAGCAATCAGCCCCAGCATTTT,CASWDRGSNQPQHF
TRBJ2-2,TRBD2,TRBV5-1,NA,TGCGCCAGCAGTCCGGGACTAGCGGGGAACACCGGGGAGCTGTTTTTT,CASSPGLAGNTGELFF
TRBJ2-1,TRBD1,TRBV5-6,NA,TGTGCCAGCAGCTTGGCCAGGCAGGGGGCGGACAATGAGCAGTTCTTC,CASSLARQGADNEQFF
TRBJ2-7,NA,TRBV7-9,NA,TGTGCCAGCAGCCCGGGGACACCTGGAACAGTGTACGAGCAGTACTTC,CASSPGTPGTVYEQYF
TRBJ1-2,NA,TRBV24-1,NA,TGTGCCACCGGTCTTTGGGGGCGGGGCTACACCTTC,CATGLWGRGYTF
TRBJ2-3,NA,TRBV21-1,NA,TGTGCCAGCATCCGGACAGACCCTAGCACAGATACGCAGTATTTT,CASIRTDPSTDTQYF
TRBJ1-6,TRBD1,TRBV30,NA,TGTGCCTGGAGTGTGACAGGGCGTAATTCACCCCTCCACTTT,CAWSVTGRNSPLHF
TRBJ2-1,NA,TRBV11-2,few,TGTGCCAGCAGCAACCCCCGTCCGAGGCCGCATGAGCAGTTCTTC,CASSNPRPRPHEQFF
TRBJ1-3,NA,TRBV10-2,NA,TGCGCCAGCAGCCTCGACAGCGTCTCTGGAAACACCATATATTTT,CASSLDSVSGNTIYF
TRBJ2-1,TRBD2,TRBV19,NA,TGTGCCAGTAGTATGTTGCGGGAGTTGAATGAGCAGTTCTTC,CASSMLRELNEQFF
TRBJ1-1,NA,TRBV6-1,NA,TGTGCCAGCAGTGTAGGAGGAGGACGCCTGAACACTGAAGCTTTCTTT,CASSVGGGRLNTEAFF